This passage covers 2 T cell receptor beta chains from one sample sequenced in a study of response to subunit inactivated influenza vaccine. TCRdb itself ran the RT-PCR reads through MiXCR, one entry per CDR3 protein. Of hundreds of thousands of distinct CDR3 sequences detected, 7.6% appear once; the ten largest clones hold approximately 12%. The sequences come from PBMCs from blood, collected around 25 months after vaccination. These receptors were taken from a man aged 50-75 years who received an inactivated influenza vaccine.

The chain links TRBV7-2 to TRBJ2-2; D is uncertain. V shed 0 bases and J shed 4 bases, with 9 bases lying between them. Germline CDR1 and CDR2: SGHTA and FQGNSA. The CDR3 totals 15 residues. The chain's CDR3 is CASSLAPVSTGELFF. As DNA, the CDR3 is TGTGCCAGCAGCTTAGCGCCGGTTTCCACCGGGGAGCTGTTTTTT.

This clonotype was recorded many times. Here the CDR3 DNA reads TGTGCCATCAGTGAACAGCAGAACACTGAAGCTTTCTTT. Translation: CAISEQQNTEAFF. V gene TRBV10-3 combines with J gene TRBJ1-1, with unresolved D. The ends were cut back, 3 bases at V and 1 base at J, with 6 bases in the middle. CDR3 length equals 13 residues. Germline V gene lookup returns CDR1 ENHRY and CDR2 SYGVKD.